This paragraph covers one T cell receptor beta chain sequence. The antigen is unknown. Sequencing relied on a cDNA template that was reverse transcribed from extracted RNA. The repertoire was sequenced with immunoSEQ multiplex PCR; TCRdb's copy has only in-frame clones and lacks some. The top ten clones hold under 15% of a sample with some 170,000 clones, around 50% of them seen once. The sample originates from a study of CD8+ T cells in alopecia areata. The CDR3 spans 10 residues. Looked up from germline, CDR1 is GTSNPN and CDR2 is SVGIG (reference sequence). V shed 7 bases and J shed 2 bases, with 2 bases lying between them. Study results and caveats: Greater clonality was observed in lesional scalp samples, especially alopecia totalis/universalis, versus normal scalp. Compared with mice, patients displayed less clear TCR sharing, possibly for HLA-related reasons.

The chain has TRBV30 and TRBJ2-2; D gene ambiguous. Sample: CD4+ T cells sorted from blood, taken at week 0. The sequence was obtained from a human donor with alopecia areata. The CDR3 DNA reads as TGTGCCTTCAACACCGGGGAGCTGTTTTTT. Translating gives CAFNTGELFF.